This TCR beta chain is drawn from a study of T cell repertoires in cytomegalovirus infection (dated by TCRdb to about 2019). Background on the whole study: Donor HLA type was relevant to the analysis, as public TCR beta signatures indicated carriage of CMV infection together with the matching HLA type. Broader findings and caveats from the paper: In the ex vivo response, HLA-C-restricted CMV-specific TCR beta clonotypes were dominant, and in two of eight donors the single most frequent clonotype came from this HLA-C-restricted group. Cumulative frequency of public TCR beta family members discriminated carriers of CMV infection plus the relevant HLA type in this cohort and an independent approximately 350-donor cohort.

From V the trimming removes 5 bases and from J it removes 2 bases, while the gene matches leave 6 bases of the junction unaccounted for. From its cysteine to its phenylalanine, the CDR3 spans 15 amino acids. The CDR3 DNA has 45 bases and is translated from base 1. Taken from the germline V gene, the CDR1 and CDR2 loops are SGHVS and FNYEAQ. For sequencing, an Illumina HiSeq 1500 was employed. The public reads were run again by TCRdb, first through fastp at Q25 and then through MiXCR, and only productive beta chains were kept. Every CDR3 protein is listed once, alongside the most common genes and DNA of its rows. The sample contains approximately 170,000 distinct CDR3 sequences, under 20% of them found a single time. The ten largest make up around a sixth of the sample. Details on this clonotype: The specificity of this receptor is unknown. There are no base qualities to consult, and no much larger clone falls within one base.

Sequencing was carried out using CD8+ T cells from PBMCs. This receptor was obtained from a human donor in good health (CMV status not recorded). Some clones in this sample may be carry-over from other donors' samples. The chain is assembled from TRBV7-6 and TRBJ1-1; 9 bases in between match TRBD1. The CDR3 protein: CASSLRTGANTEAFF. The nucleotide sequence is TGTGCCAGCAGCCTACGGACAGGGGCTAACACTGAAGCTTTCTTT.